Reported below is one TCR beta chain. In the original processing: Researchers report that nucleated cell counts were estimated from reference gene primer amplification. The data were produced by immunoSEQ multiplex PCR, yet TCRdb's version contains in-frame clones alone and is incomplete. V, J and clone size derive from that table, while D and trimming were established from the DNA sequence. The sample lists about 270,000 clones, roughly 80% seen once, with 4% to 5% in the top ten. This entry is derived from a study of blood T cell repertoires in COVID-19. The CDR3 extends over 12 amino acids. Trimming cost V 11 bases and J 6 bases, with 14 bases left between them. CDR1 and CDR2 from the germline V gene are MNHEY and SVGAGI.

The chain is built from TRBV6-5 and TRBJ1-5, with D possibly TRBD1 on 6 matching bases. Specimen: peripheral blood. The receptor was isolated from a woman aged 45-59 years with active or convalescent COVID-19. The CDR3 loop reads CAGNREIQPQHF. CDR3 DNA: TGTGCCGGGAACAGGGAAATTCAGCCCCAGCATTTT.